This T cell receptor beta chain emerged from a study of OX40 agonist ivuxolimab in advanced cancers. As for the study in general: The patients' treatment was ivuxolimab, an agonistic anti-OX40 (CD134) antibody. Study results and caveats: Patients who responded partially at 0.1-3.0 mg/kg showed clonal expansion ranking among the lowest.

The method was immunoSEQ multiplex PCR; TCRdb's version includes in-frame clones alone and lacks a portion of them. The sample lists about 86,000 clones; around nine tenths were seen once. This CDR3 has 15 amino acids. Germline CDR1 is SGHRS and CDR2 is YFSETQ. Trimming left V 4 bases short and J 0 bases short, with 11 bases between. Systemic immunosuppression or autoimmune disease history was grounds to exclude patients. Concerning this clone: Its specificity is not known.

The sample here was CD4+ or CD8+ T cells sorted from blood, taken in a trial of the OX40 agonist ivuxolimab. The chain is built from TRBV5-1 and TRBJ1-3; a possible D gene is TRBD1 (6 bases). This TCR was recovered from an adult with an advanced solid tumor such as melanoma, head and neck, liver or kidney cancer. The CDR3 DNA reads TGCGCCAGCAGCCCAGGGGCAGCCTCTGGAAACACCATATATTTT. The encoded protein is CASSPGAASGNTIYF.